Presented here are 2 T cell receptor beta chains from one specimen sequenced in a study of regulatory T cells in long-lasting Graves disease (dated by TCRdb to the early 2020s). Read against the paper, the sample's time point label means: newly diagnosed GD, antithyroid drugs for less than 3 months. For both TCR sequencing and RNA sequencing, RNA was extracted from PBMCs in TRIzol. Preparation of the library involved multiplex PCR. The run used an Illumina HiSeq 4000. iRepertoire HTBI primers and Arm-PCR amplification of CDR3 regions were used to construct TCR beta libraries. Through fastp at Q25 and MiXCR, TCRdb rebuilt clones from the public reads, retaining in-frame beta chains. Rows with a matching CDR3 protein are joined into one entry that keeps the most common DNA and genes. The sample includes about 500,000 distinct CDR3 sequences, with around 16% observed a single time. Clones ranked in the top ten supply roughly an eighth of the sample.

These data were also reused for a study on T cells in Graves' hyperthyroidism and ophthalmopathy.

Sample: peripheral blood mononuclear cells (PBMCs), taken at new diagnosis, from a patient treated with antithyroid drugs. Source of these receptors: a man in his forties or fifties with Graves disease. Donor details come from another sample of the same person, matched by shared clones.

Here the CDR3 reads CAISERLDVGELFF. CDR3 coding DNA: TGTGCCATCAGTGAAAGACTAGACGTCGGGGAGCTGTTTTTT. The chain couples TRBV10-3 to TRBJ2-2; TRBD2 might be the D (6 bases). V lost 3 bases and J 7 bases, leaving 12 bases between the germline ends. CDR3 length: 14 amino acids. Germline V gene sequence: CDR1 ENHRY, CDR2 SYGVKD.

A few counts support this clonotype. The chain links TRBV27 to TRBJ2-1; D remains ambiguous. V shed 7 bases and J shed 4 bases, with 26 bases lying between them. CDR3 length: 18 residues. CDR1 and CDR2 from the germline V gene are MNHEY and SMNVEV (reference sequence). The CDR3 here is CASIDFRQSPTGYNEQFF. CDR3 DNA: TGTGCCAGCATCGACTTTCGCCAGTCTCCGACCGGTTACAATGAGCAGTTCTTC.